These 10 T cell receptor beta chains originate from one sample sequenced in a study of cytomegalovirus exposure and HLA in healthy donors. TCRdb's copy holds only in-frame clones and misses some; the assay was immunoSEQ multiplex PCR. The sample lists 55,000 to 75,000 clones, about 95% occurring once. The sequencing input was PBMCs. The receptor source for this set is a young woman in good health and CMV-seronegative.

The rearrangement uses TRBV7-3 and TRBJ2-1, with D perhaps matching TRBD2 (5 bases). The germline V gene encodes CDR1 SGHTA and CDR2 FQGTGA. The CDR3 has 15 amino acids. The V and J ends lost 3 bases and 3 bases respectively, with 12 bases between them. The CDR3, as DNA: TGTGCCAGCAGCTTCGGGGTCGTCCACTACAATGAGCAGTTCTTC. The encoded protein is CASSFGVVHYNEQFF.

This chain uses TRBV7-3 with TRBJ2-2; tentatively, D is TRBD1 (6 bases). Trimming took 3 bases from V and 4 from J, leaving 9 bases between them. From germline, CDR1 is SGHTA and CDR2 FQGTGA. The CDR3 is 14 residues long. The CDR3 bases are TGTGCCAGCAGCTTTCAGGGGACCACCGGGGAGCTGTTTTTT. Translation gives CASSFQGTTGELFF.

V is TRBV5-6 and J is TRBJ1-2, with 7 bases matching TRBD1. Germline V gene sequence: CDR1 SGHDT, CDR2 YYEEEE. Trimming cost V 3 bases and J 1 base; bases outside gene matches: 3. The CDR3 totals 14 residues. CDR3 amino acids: CASSWGQNNYGYTF. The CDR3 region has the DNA TGTGCCAGCAGCTGGGGACAGAATAACTATGGCTACACCTTC.

The CDR3 DNA follows: TGTGCCAGCACCCACGAGGGGGGACAGGGCAGCGAGCAGTACTTC. The encoded protein is CASTHEGGQGSEQYF. J is TRBJ2-7 and V is TRBV2; 9 bases agree with TRBD1. V dropped 7 bases and J dropped 6; count of bases not matched to a gene: 13. The CDR3 is made up of 15 amino acids. Germline loops: CDR1 SNHLY, CDR2 FYNNEI.

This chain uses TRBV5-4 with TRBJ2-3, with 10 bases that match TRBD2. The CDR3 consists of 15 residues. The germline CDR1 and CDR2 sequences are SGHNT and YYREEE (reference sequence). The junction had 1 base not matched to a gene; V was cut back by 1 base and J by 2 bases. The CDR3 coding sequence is TGTGCCAGCAGCTTGACTAGCGGGGTCACAGATACGCAGTATTTT. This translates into CASSLTSGVTDTQYF.

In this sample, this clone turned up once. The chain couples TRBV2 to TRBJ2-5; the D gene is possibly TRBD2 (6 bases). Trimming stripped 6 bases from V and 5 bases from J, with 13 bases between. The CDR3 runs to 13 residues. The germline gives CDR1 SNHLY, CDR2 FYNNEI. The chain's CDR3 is CASSWRELETQYF. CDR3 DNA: TGTGCCAGCAGCTGGAGGGAGTTGGAGACCCAGTACTTC.

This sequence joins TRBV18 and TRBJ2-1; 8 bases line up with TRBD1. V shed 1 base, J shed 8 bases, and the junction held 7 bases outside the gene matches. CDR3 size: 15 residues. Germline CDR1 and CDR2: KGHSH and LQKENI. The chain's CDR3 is CASSPRAGGPHEQFF. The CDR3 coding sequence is TGTGCCAGCTCACCACGGGCAGGGGGCCCCCATGAGCAGTTCTTC.

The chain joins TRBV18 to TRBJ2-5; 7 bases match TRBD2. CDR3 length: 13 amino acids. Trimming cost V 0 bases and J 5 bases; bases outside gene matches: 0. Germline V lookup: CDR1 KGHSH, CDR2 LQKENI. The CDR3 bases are TGTGCCAGCTCACCACCGGGGGGGGAGACCCAGTACTTC. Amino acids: CASSPPGGETQYF.

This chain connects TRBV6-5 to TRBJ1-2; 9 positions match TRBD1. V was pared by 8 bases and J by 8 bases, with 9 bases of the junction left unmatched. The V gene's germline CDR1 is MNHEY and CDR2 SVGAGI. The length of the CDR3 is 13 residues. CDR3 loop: CASLGDRVVGYTF. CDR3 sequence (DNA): TGTGCCAGCCTAGGGGACAGGGTCGTCGGCTACACCTTC.

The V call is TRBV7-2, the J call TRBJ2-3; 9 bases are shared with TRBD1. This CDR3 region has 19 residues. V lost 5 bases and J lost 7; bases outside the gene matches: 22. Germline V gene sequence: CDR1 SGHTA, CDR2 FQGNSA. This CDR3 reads CASSPGQGLPLTRRNTQYF. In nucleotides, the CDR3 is TGTGCCAGCAGCCCAGGACAGGGGCTGCCCCTGACCCGCCGGAATACGCAGTATTTT.